This T cell receptor (beta chain) is drawn from a study of somatic mutations in cytotoxic T cells in rheumatoid arthritis. Worth noting for this clone: What it recognizes is unknown.

Trimming stripped 1 base from V and 3 bases from J, with 11 bases between. Germline CDR1 is SGHVS and CDR2 is FNYEAQ. This CDR3 has 15 amino acids. General study findings and limits: TRBV07 showed slight underrepresentation in rheumatoid arthritis patients, unadjusted for multiple comparisons. CD8+ clonality rose with age in rheumatoid arthritis patients, not healthy controls. No significant CD8+ T-cell clonality difference was found between rheumatoid arthritis patients and age-matched controls. Exceedance of 20% of CD8+ cells by the largest CD8+ clone occurred in about an eighth of the roughly 60 patients.

Using immunoSEQ multiplex PCR, the repertoire was profiled, and TCRdb retains in-frame clones only, with some absent. The sample includes 13,000 or so clones, over 65% of them seen just once. The sample consisted of CD8+ T cells sorted from blood. This clonotype was obtained from an adult with rheumatoid arthritis. V and J are TRBV7-6 and TRBJ2-3, with no clear D. The CDR3 DNA sequence: TGTGCCAGCAGCTTAGAGGGTGTTCTGACAGATACGCAGTATTTT. Residues: CASSLEGVLTDTQYF.